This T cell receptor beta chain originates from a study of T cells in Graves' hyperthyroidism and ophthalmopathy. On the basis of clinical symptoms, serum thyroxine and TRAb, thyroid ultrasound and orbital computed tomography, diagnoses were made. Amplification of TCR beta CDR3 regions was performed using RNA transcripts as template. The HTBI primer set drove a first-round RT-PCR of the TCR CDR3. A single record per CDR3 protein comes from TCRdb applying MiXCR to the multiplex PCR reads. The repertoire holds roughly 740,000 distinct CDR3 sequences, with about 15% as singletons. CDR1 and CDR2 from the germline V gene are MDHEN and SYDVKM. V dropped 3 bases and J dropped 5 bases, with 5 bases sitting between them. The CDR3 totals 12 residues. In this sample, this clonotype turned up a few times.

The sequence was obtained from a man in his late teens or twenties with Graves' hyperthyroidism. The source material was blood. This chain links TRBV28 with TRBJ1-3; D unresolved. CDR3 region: CASSFLRNTIYF. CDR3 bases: TGTGCCAGCAGTTTCCTGAGAAACACCATATATTTT.